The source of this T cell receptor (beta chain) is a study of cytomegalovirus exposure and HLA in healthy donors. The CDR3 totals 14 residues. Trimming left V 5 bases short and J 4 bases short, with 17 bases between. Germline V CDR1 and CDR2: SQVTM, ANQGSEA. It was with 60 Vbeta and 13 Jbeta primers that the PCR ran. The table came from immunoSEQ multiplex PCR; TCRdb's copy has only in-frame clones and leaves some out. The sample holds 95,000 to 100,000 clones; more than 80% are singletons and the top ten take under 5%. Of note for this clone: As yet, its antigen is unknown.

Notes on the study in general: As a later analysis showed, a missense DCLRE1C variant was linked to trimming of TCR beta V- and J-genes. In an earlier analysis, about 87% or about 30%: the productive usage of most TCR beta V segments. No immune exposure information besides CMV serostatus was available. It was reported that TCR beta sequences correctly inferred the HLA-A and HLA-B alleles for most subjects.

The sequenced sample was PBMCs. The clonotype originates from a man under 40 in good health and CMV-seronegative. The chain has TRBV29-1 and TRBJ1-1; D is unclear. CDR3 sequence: CSVNPRRTATEAFF. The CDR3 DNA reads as TGCAGCGTTAATCCCCGGAGGACGGCCACTGAAGCTTTCTTT.